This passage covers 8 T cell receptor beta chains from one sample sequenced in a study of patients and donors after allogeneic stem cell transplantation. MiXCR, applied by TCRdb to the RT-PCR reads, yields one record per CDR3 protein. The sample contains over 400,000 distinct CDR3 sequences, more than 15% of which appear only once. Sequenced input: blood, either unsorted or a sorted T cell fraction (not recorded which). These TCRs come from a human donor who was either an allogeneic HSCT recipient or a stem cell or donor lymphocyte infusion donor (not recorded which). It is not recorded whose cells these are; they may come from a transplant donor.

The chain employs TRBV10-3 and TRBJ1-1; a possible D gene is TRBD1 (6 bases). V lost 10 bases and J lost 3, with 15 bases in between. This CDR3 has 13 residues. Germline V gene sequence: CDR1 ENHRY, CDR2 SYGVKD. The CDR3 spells CASNRVLDTEAFF. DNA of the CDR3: TGTGCCAGTAACAGGGTATTGGACACTGAAGCTTTCTTT.

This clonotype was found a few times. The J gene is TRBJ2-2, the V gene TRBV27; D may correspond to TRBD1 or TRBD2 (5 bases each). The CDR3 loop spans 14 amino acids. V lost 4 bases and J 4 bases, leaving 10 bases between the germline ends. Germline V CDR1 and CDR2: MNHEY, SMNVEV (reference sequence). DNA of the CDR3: TGTGCCAGCAGTTCCCGGGACCTCACCGGGGAGCTGTTTTTT. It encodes CASSSRDLTGELFF.

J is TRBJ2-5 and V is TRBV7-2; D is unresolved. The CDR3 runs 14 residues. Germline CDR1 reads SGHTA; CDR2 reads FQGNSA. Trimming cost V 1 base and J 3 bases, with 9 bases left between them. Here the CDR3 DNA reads TGTGCCAGCAGCTTAGTGTCAGGAGAAGAGACCCAGTACTTC. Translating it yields CASSLVSGEETQYF. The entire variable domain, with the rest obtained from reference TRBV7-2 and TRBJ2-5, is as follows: GAGVSQSPSNKVTEKGKDVELRCDPISGHTALYWYRQSLGQGLEFLIYFQGNSAPDKSGLPSDRFSAERTGGSVSTLTIQRTQQEDSAVYLCASSLVSGEETQYFGPGTRLLVL.

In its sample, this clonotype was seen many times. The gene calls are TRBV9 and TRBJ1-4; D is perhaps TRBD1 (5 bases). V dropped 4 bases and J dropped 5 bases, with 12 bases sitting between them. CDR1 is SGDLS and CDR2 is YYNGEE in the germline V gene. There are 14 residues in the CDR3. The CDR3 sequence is CASSRGRTNEKLFF. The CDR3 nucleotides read TGTGCCAGCAGCCGAGGACGGACAAATGAAAAACTGTTTTTT.

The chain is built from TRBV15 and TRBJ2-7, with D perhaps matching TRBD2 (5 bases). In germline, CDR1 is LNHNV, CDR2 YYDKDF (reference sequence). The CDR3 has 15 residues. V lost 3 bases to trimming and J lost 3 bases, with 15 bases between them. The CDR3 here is CATSSLRDSIYEQYF. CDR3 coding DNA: TGTGCCACCAGCAGCCTACGGGATTCCATCTACGAGCAGTACTTC.

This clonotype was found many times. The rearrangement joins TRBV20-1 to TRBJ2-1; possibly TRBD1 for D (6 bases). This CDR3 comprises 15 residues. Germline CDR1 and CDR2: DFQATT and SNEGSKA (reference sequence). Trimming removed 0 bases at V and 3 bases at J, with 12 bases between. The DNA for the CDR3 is TGCAGTGCTAGAGAAGAAAACAGGGACTACAATGAGCAGTTCTTC. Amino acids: CSAREENRDYNEQFF.

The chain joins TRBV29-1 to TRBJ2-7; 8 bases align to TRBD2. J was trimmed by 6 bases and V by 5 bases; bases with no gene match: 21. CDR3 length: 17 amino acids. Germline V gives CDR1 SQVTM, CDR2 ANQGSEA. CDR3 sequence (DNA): TGCAGCGTTTCCAAGGAGCGGGGGATCCCACGTCAGGCCGAGCAGTACTTC. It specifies CSVSKERGIPRQAEQYF.

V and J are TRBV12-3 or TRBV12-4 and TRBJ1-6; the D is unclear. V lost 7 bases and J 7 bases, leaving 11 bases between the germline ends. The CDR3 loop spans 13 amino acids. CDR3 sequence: CASMNRLNSPLHF. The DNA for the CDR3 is TGTGCCAGCATGAACAGACTAAATTCACCCCTCCACTTT.